This T cell receptor (beta chain) originates from a study of shared clonotypes between healthy human individuals. The CDR3 runs to 13 residues. Losses at the gene ends were 3 bases for V and 3 bases for J; bases not matched to a gene: 3. Germline CDR1 and CDR2: GTSNPN and SVGIG (reference sequence). The assay ran at deep level. Each PCR replicate run on unsorted PBMC took in 250 to 300 ng DNA, roughly 29,000 T cell genomes. Libraries were prepared by immunoSEQ multiplex PCR; TCRdb keeps only in-frame clonotypes and omits some of them. This table holds about 510,000 clones, about 79% found once. Remarks on this clone: This sample includes further DNA sequences coding for the same CDR3.

The J gene is TRBJ1-1, the V gene TRBV30, with 8 nucleotides matching TRBD1. The receptor comes from a middle-aged woman in good health. Some clones in this sample may be carry-over from other donors' samples. Sequencing input: PBMCs. CDR3: CAWSQGAHTEAFF. The CDR3 bases are TGTGCCTGGAGCCAGGGGGCGCACACTGAAGCTTTCTTT.